A selection of T cell receptor beta chains follows, all from one sample in a study of blood T cells in healthy people across ages. TCRdb ran MiXCR on the 5' RACE reads and lists one entry per CDR3 protein. The sample shows roughly 1.5 million distinct CDR3 sequences, less than 45% of them seen only once. Sequencing was carried out using blood. The receptors were gathered from a woman younger than 35 in good health. The CDR3 runs from the conserved cysteine through the conserved F or W. A D gene is named only where the DNA matches it firmly. Some rows mark clone size as missing; the rest say once, few, many or name a class of expanded clone.

j_call d_call v_call clone_size cdr3_aa cdr3_nt
TRBJ1-4 . TRBV29-1 . CSVESRVGEKLFF TGCAGCGTTGAGAGCAGGGTCGGGGAAAAACTGTTTTTT
TRBJ1-1 TRBD1 TRBV29-1 . CSVAAGGSTEAFF TGCAGCGTTGCAGCAGGGGGTAGCACTGAAGCTTTCTTT
TRBJ2-2 . TRBV7-2 . CASSFELTGELFF TGTGCCAGCAGCTTTGAACTAACCGGGGAGCTGTTTTTT
TRBJ1-2 . TRBV7-2 few CASSPASTYTF TGTGCCAGCAGCCCAGCAAGCACCTACACCTTC
TRBJ2-7 . TRBV12-3/TRBV12-4 . CASRVSFSYEQYF TGTGCCAGCAGGGTGTCCTTCTCCTACGAGCAGTACTTC
TRBJ2-1 . TRBV7-9 . CASSFFKPGSSYNEQFF TGTGCCAGCAGCTTTTTTAAGCCGGGCAGCTCCTACAATGAGCAGTTCTTC
TRBJ2-1 . TRBV20-1 few CSASSGDTYNEQFF TGCAGTGCTAGTAGTGGGGACACCTACAATGAGCAGTTCTTC
TRBJ2-5 . TRBV14 few CASSQVPGGETQYF TGTGCCAGCAGCCAAGTCCCCGGTGGGGAGACCCAGTACTTC
TRBJ2-3 . TRBV20-1 . CSARGWSSTDTQYF TGCAGTGCTAGAGGATGGTCCAGCACAGATACGCAGTATTTT
TRBJ2-6 . TRBV27 few CASSLLASSGANVLTF TGTGCCAGCAGTTTACTGGCGTCCTCTGGGGCCAACGTCCTGACTTTC
TRBJ2-1 . TRBV7-3 once CASSLSPGFSYNEQFF TGTGCCAGCAGCTTATCGCCAGGGTTCTCCTACAATGAGCAGTTCTTC
TRBJ2-7 TRBD2 TRBV9 . CASSGGGLASYEQYF TGTGCCAGCAGCGGAGGTGGACTAGCGTCCTACGAGCAGTACTTC
TRBJ1-2 . TRBV21-1 once CASSNGRASNHGYTF TGTGCCAGCAGCAATGGACGGGCTTCTAACCATGGCTACACCTTC
TRBJ1-1 . TRBV5-1 once CASSFRDGYEAFF TGCGCCAGCAGCTTCCGGGACGGCTATGAAGCTTTCTTT
TRBJ1-1 TRBD1 TRBV12-3/TRBV12-4 . CASRTHRGTEAFF TGTGCCAGCAGGACGCACAGGGGAACTGAAGCTTTCTTT
TRBJ2-5 TRBD1 TRBV12-3/TRBV12-4 . CASSPGTGETQYF TGTGCCAGCAGTCCCGGGACAGGGGAGACCCAGTACTTC
TRBJ2-1 . TRBV9 . CASSVEWLYSNEQFF TGTGCCAGCAGCGTAGAGTGGCTATACTCCAATGAGCAGTTCTTC
TRBJ2-3 . TRBV20-1 . CSARVHSGPSTDTQYF TGCAGTGCTAGAGTCCATAGTGGGCCCAGCACAGATACGCAGTATTTT
TRBJ2-2 . TRBV10-3 few CAISESDLLSTGELFF TGTGCCATCAGTGAAAGTGACTTACTGTCCACCGGGGAGCTGTTTTTT
TRBJ2-7 . TRBV7-2 . CASSNGRVEYEQYF TGTGCCAGCAGCAACGGACGGGTCGAATACGAGCAGTACTTC
TRBJ2-3 TRBD2 TRBV25-1 . CAGSASRLAAYTDTQYF TGTGCCGGCAGTGCATCGCGACTAGCGGCTTACACAGATACGCAGTATTTT
TRBJ2-3 TRBD2 TRBV2 . CASRPSGGANTQYF TGTGCCAGCAGACCTAGCGGGGGTGCTAATACGCAGTATTTT
TRBJ1-2 . TRBV12-3/TRBV12-4 . CASSFGEGANYGYTF TGTGCCAGCAGTTTCGGGGAAGGAGCTAACTATGGCTACACCTTC
TRBJ2-5 . TRBV7-9 . CASSLRLYQETQYF TGTGCCAGCAGCTTAAGACTGTACCAAGAGACCCAGTACTTC
TRBJ2-1 . TRBV7-8 . CASLQGRSYNEQFF TGTGCCAGTTTACAGGGTCGATCCTACAATGAGCAGTTCTTC
TRBJ2-5 TRBD2 TRBV7-7 few CASSSGTSGSQTQYF TGTGCTAGCAGCTCGGGGACTAGCGGGAGTCAGACCCAGTACTTC
TRBJ2-7 TRBD2 TRBV6-2/TRBV6-3 . CASSWGLAGVYNEQYF TGTGCCAGCAGTTGGGGACTAGCGGGGGTGTACAATGAGCAGTACTTC
TRBJ2-1 TRBD1 TRBV27 . CASTTPGGRNNEQFF TGTGCCAGCACCACTCCAGGGGGCAGGAACAATGAGCAGTTCTTC
TRBJ2-3 . TRBV12-3/TRBV12-4 . CAGLRGDNTDTQYF TGTGCCGGTCTAAGGGGCGACAACACAGATACGCAGTATTTT
TRBJ2-7 . TRBV21-1 few CACHQDNYYEQYF TGTGCCTGCCACCAGGATAATTATTACGAGCAGTACTTC
TRBJ2-7 . TRBV11-2 few CASSLVRARPSYEQYF TGTGCCAGCAGCTTAGTCAGGGCGAGGCCCTCCTACGAGCAGTACTTC
TRBJ1-1 . TRBV28 once CASSSGMSTEAFF TGTGCCAGCAGTTCCGGGATGAGCACTGAAGCTTTCTTT
TRBJ1-1 . TRBV14 . CASSQSRGATEAFF TGTGCCAGCAGCCAATCGAGGGGGGCCACTGAAGCTTTCTTT
TRBJ2-3 . TRBV28 few CASSFALRGTQYF TGTGCCAGCAGTTTCGCCCTAAGAGGTACGCAGTATTTT
TRBJ2-1 . TRBV18 . CASSPPASVYNEQFF TGTGCCAGCTCACCCCCAGCTAGCGTATACAATGAGCAGTTCTTC
TRBJ1-4 TRBD1 TRBV2 few CASHRGDEKLFF TGTGCCAGTCACAGGGGGGATGAAAAACTGTTTTTT
TRBJ1-6 . TRBV5-1 . CASSLGGAGVNSPLHF TGCGCCAGCAGCTTGGGGGGGGCAGGGGTCAATTCACCCCTCCACTTT
TRBJ2-7 TRBD2 TRBV7-9 . CASSLSLAGSYPEQYF TGTGCCAGCAGCTTGTCGTTAGCGGGCTCCTACCCTGAGCAGTACTTC
TRBJ2-7 . TRBV6-1 . CASSDLVLEQYF TGTGCCAGCAGCGACCTGGTTTTAGAGCAGTACTTC
TRBJ2-7 TRBD1 TRBV28 . CASTEQGANYEQYF TGTGCCAGCACGGAACAGGGGGCGAACTACGAGCAGTACTTC
TRBJ1-4 . TRBV6-6 once CAGSHQEGAREKLFF TGTGCCGGCAGTCACCAAGAAGGGGCGCGGGAAAAACTGTTTTTT
TRBJ2-7 . TRBV10-3 . CAITDQAVNYEQYF TGTGCCATCACAGACCAGGCCGTCAACTACGAGCAGTACTTC
TRBJ1-1 TRBD1 TRBV6-5 . CASRTTGTGAEAFF TGTGCCAGCCGGACGACGGGGACAGGGGCTGAAGCTTTCTTT
TRBJ2-5 . TRBV12-3/TRBV12-4 few CASSIGPWGTQYF TGTGCCAGCAGTATTGGACCCTGGGGGACCCAGTACTTC
TRBJ2-7 . TRBV5-8 once CASSFLPPGVAYNEQYF TGTGCCAGCAGCTTCCTTCCCCCCGGGGTCGCCTACAATGAGCAGTACTTC
TRBJ2-6 . TRBV7-2 few CASSFDTGANVLTF TGTGCCAGCAGCTTTGACACTGGGGCCAACGTCCTGACTTTC
TRBJ1-2 TRBD1 TRBV28 few CASSLLGTGFIYGYTF TGTGCCAGCAGTCTCCTTGGGACAGGGTTTATCTATGGCTACACCTTC
TRBJ2-1 . TRBV10-2 . CASSGRLTLNEQFF TGCGCCAGCAGTGGGCGGTTAACTCTCAATGAGCAGTTCTTC
TRBJ2-3 TRBD2 TRBV27 . CASCGLADTDTQYF TGTGCCAGCTGCGGACTAGCGGACACAGATACGCAGTATTTT
TRBJ2-7 . TRBV10-3 few CAISESNVDSYEQYF TGTGCCATCAGTGAGTCGAACGTAGATTCCTACGAGCAGTACTTC
TRBJ2-5 TRBD2 TRBV5-6 . CASSLTLKGLAGCNEQYF TGTGCCAGCAGCTTGACATTAAAGGGACTAGCGGGATGCAATGAGCAGTACTTC
TRBJ2-7 . TRBV4-3 few CASSQGLGTPYEQYF TGCGCCAGCAGCCAAGGACTTGGGACACCCTACGAGCAGTACTTC
TRBJ2-3 . TRBV5-1 few CASMQATSTDTQYF TGCGCCAGCATGCAGGCAACTAGCACAGATACGCAGTATTTT
TRBJ2-1 TRBD1 TRBV6-5 few CASRPGQGSYNEQFF TGTGCCAGCAGACCGGGACAGGGTTCCTACAATGAGCAGTTCTTC
TRBJ2-1 TRBD2 TRBV6-4 few CASSETSGSSNEQFF TGTGCCAGCAGTGAAACTAGCGGGAGTTCGAATGAGCAGTTCTTC